A selection of T cell receptor beta chains follows, all from one sample in a study of CD8+ T cells in alopecia areata. Sequencing used immunoSEQ multiplex PCR; TCRdb keeps in-frame clones, though not all of them. The table records 180,000 or so clones, about 55% of them present only once. Specimen: CD8+ T cells sorted from blood, collected at week 24, from a patient treated with tofacitinib. The receptor set was obtained from a human donor with alopecia areata. Each CDR3 is given with its conserved first and last residue. The D gene is left open where the match is weak. Clone size is shown for a subset of rows, as once, few, many or a class of expanded clone.

few,13,TRBJ1-2,.,TRBV19,TGTGCCAGTAGCCGACGGGCGTTCGATGGCTACACCTTC,CASSRRAFDGYTF
few,13,TRBJ1-2,.,TRBV13,TGTGCCAGCGACGTAGGGGGGAACTATGGCTACACCTTC,CASDVGGNYGYTF
few,14,TRBJ2-3,.,TRBV30,TGTGCCTGGACCATGGGGGCCGGGGCAGATACGCAGTATTTT,CAWTMGAGADTQYF
.,12,TRBJ1-1,.,TRBV5-6,TGTGCCAGCAGCCAAGGGCCCCTCGGAGCTTTCTTT,CASSQGPLGAFF
few,14,TRBJ1-2,TRBD1,TRBV30,TGTGCCTGGAGTGCCCGGGACAGTATCTATGGCTACACCTTC,CAWSARDSIYGYTF
.,17,TRBJ1-5,TRBD1,TRBV19,TGTGCCAGTAGTGTCCCTACAGGGGAAGTAGGCAATCAGCCCCAGCATTTT,CASSVPTGEVGNQPQHF
few,13,TRBJ2-7,.,TRBV6-1,TGTGCCAGCAGCCGGGACGGCGTCTACGAGCAGTACTTC,CASSRDGVYEQYF
.,15,TRBJ2-1,TRBD2,TRBV7-9,TGTGCCAGCAGCTTAGGGAGCGGGGGGAGGAATGAGCAGTTCTTC,CASSLGSGGRNEQFF
.,14,TRBJ1-1,.,TRBV7-9,TGTGCCAGCAGCTTATTAGGCCCCCAAACTGAAGCTTTCTTT,CASSLLGPQTEAFF
.,13,TRBJ1-1,.,TRBV5-1,TGCGCCAGCAGCCGTGCTAGCGGCGTTGAAGCTTTCTTT,CASSRASGVEAFF
few,14,TRBJ2-7,.,TRBV29-1,TGCAGCGTTGAAGACAGGGGGGATGCCTACGAGCAGTACTTC,CSVEDRGDAYEQYF
.,13,TRBJ2-5,TRBD1,TRBV10-3,TGTGCCATCAGGGACAGGGACCAAGAGACCCAGTACTTC,CAIRDRDQETQYF
few,14,TRBJ2-7,TRBD1,TRBV4-3,TGCGCCAGCAGCCAAGGACAGGGGGTTTACGAGCAGTACTTC,CASSQGQGVYEQYF
.,16,TRBJ1-5,TRBD1,TRBV5-6,TGTGCCAGCAGCTTGGGGGCAGGGGGCGGCAACCAGCCCCAGCATTTT,CASSLGAGGGNQPQHF
.,13,TRBJ2-7,.,TRBV30,TGTGCCTGGAGTATCGGAGGATGGAGTGAGCAGTACTTC,CAWSIGGWSEQYF
.,15,TRBJ1-1,.,TRBV7-2,TGTGCCAGCAGCGGCATGACGGATTTGAACACTGAAGCTTTCTTT,CASSGMTDLNTEAFF
.,13,TRBJ2-3,.,TRBV9,TGTGCCAGCAGCCCGATTAGCACAGATACGCAGTATTTT,CASSPISTDTQYF
.,14,TRBJ2-7,.,TRBV4-3,TGCGCCAGCAGCCAAGGGAGGGGGCCGTACGAGCAGTACTTC,CASSQGRGPYEQYF
.,13,TRBJ1-1,.,TRBV6-5,TGTGCCAGCAGTTACTCTGGCTCCACTGAAGCTTTCTTT,CASSYSGSTEAFF
.,16,TRBJ2-1,TRBD2,TRBV4-3,TGCGCCAGCAGCCAAGACGGGGGGGCTCCACGGAATGAGCAGTTCTTC,CASSQDGGAPRNEQFF
.,14,TRBJ2-3,.,TRBV4-3,TGCGCCAGCAGCCAAGAGTTGGGAACAGATACGCAGTATTTT,CASSQELGTDTQYF
.,16,TRBJ2-7,TRBD2,TRBV15,TGTGCCACCAGCAGAGATGGAGGCGGGGGGGCCCACGAGCAGTACTTC,CATSRDGGGGAHEQYF
.,19,TRBJ2-2,TRBD2,TRBV27,TGTGCCAGCAGTTTCAGGACTAGCGGGGGTCTCGGTAACACCGGGGAGCTGTTTTTT,CASSFRTSGGLGNTGELFF
.,16,TRBJ2-3,TRBD1,TRBV5-1,TGCGCCAGCAGTAACCAGGGGCAGGGGGCTTCGGATACGCAGTATTTT,CASSNQGQGASDTQYF
few,10,TRBJ2-7,.,TRBV29-1,TGCAGCGTTGCCGGGAACGAGCAGTACTTC,CSVAGNEQYF
.,13,TRBJ1-1,.,TRBV2,TGTGCCAGCAGTCCAGGTAGGAACACTGAAGCTTTCTTT,CASSPGRNTEAFF
few,13,TRBJ2-1,.,TRBV29-1,TGCAGCGTTTGGAACAGCACCTACAATGAGCAGTTCTTC,CSVWNSTYNEQFF